Shown below are 30 T cell receptor beta chains from a single sample sequenced in a study of shared clonotypes between healthy human individuals. Sequencing used immunoSEQ multiplex PCR; TCRdb keeps in-frame clones, though not all of them. The data contain about 1 million clones, 60% to 80% of them seen just once; the ten biggest clones take up about 1.5%. Sequencing was carried out using memory CD4+ T cells sorted from blood. The subset: CD45RA-negative fraction. The source is a man between 18 and 29 years old in good health.

The rearrangement links TRBV6-1 to TRBJ1-4, with 7 bases that match TRBD1. The CDR3 runs 14 residues. V was clipped by 6 bases and J by 5 bases; unmatched bases: 6. Germline V gene lookup returns CDR1 MNHNS and CDR2 SASEGT. Here the CDR3 reads CASRPTGPNEKLFF. Here the CDR3 DNA reads TGTGCCAGCAGGCCGACAGGGCCGAATGAAAAACTGTTTTTT.

V gene TRBV5-1 combines with J gene TRBJ1-3, with 7 bases lining up with TRBD1. Trimming took 4 bases from V and 4 from J; bases not matched to a gene: 5. Looked up from germline, CDR1 is SGHRS and CDR2 is YFSETQ. CDR3 length: 14 residues. The DNA for the CDR3 is TGCGCCAGCAGCGGAACAGGGGTCGGAAACACCATATATTTT. Protein: CASSGTGVGNTIYF.

The chain couples TRBV10-1 to TRBJ1-3; TRBD1 is a possible D gene (6 bases). CDR1 is WNHNN and CDR2 is SYGVQD in the germline V gene (reference sequence). CDR3 length: 14 amino acids. V dropped 4 bases and J dropped 8 bases, with 15 bases sitting between them. The CDR3 region is CASSGTGPRDTIYF. CDR3 coding DNA: TGCGCCAGCAGTGGAACAGGGCCCAGGGACACCATATATTTT.

The chain carries TRBV19 and TRBJ2-5; TRBD1 agrees at 9 bases. In germline, CDR1 is LNHDA, CDR2 SQIVND (reference sequence). This CDR3 is 14 amino acids long. J gave up 2 bases and V 3 bases, and 1 base lay outside the gene matches. The CDR3 bases are TGTGCCAGTAGTATCGGACAGGGGCAAGAGACCCAGTACTTC. It yields the protein CASSIGQGQETQYF.

The rearrangement links TRBV7-2 to TRBJ2-2; the D gene is possibly TRBD1 (6 bases). This CDR3 spans 13 amino acids. The germline V gene encodes CDR1 SGHTA and CDR2 FQGNSA. CDR3 nucleotide sequence: TGTGCGACCCGGGGACAGAACACCGGGGAGCTGTTTTTT. Encoded protein: CATRGQNTGELFF.

The J gene is TRBJ1-5, the V gene TRBV28; D is possibly TRBD1 (6 bases). This CDR3 has 22 residues. The V and J ends lost 5 bases and 1 base respectively, with 33 bases between them. Germline CDR1 is MDHEN and CDR2 is SYDVKM. The CDR3 DNA follows: TGTGCCAGCAGTCCATCGAATCCTACAGGGAGAGGAGCGTTTCCCAGCAATCAGCCCCAGCATTTT. Encoded protein: CASSPSNPTGRGAFPSNQPQHF.

The rearrangement links TRBV30 to TRBJ1-4; no definite D call. CDR1 and CDR2 (germline): GTSNPN, SVGIG (reference sequence). This CDR3 comprises 13 residues. Deletions cut 1 base from V and 5 bases from J, with 8 bases between. DNA of the CDR3: TGTGCCTGGAGTGGGGGAAGGAATGAAAAACTGTTTTTT. Translated: CAWSGGRNEKLFF.

The chain links TRBV7-9 to TRBJ2-7, with D possibly matching TRBD1 (6 bases). The CDR3 has 15 residues. The germline V gene has CDR1 SEHNR and CDR2 FQNEAQ (reference sequence). V lost 2 bases to trimming and J lost 5 bases, with 16 bases between them. The CDR3 is CASSLTRAGDHEQYF. The CDR3 region has the DNA TGTGCCAGCAGCTTAACAAGAGCAGGGGATCACGAGCAGTACTTC.

The V gene is TRBV6-5, the J gene TRBJ1-6; tentatively, D is TRBD1 (5 bases). V lost 8 bases and J 2 bases, leaving 10 bases between the germline ends. This CDR3 is 14 amino acids long. Germline V gene data show CDR1 as MNHEY and CDR2 as SVGAGI. CDR3 residues: CASWAGTYNSPLHF. In DNA form, the CDR3 reads TGTGCCAGCTGGGCAGGGACCTATAATTCACCCCTCCACTTT.

This chain joins TRBV6-5 and TRBJ2-7; perhaps D is TRBD1 or TRBD2 (5 bases each). The germline CDR1 and CDR2 sequences are MNHEY and SVGAGI. The V gene lost 7 bases and the J gene lost 4 bases, with 14 bases spanning the gap. The CDR3 covers 13 residues. CDR3 DNA sequence: TGTGCCAGCACCATTCGCAGGGAGTACGAGCAGTACTTC. Translating it yields CASTIRREYEQYF.

The chain carries TRBV7-2 and TRBJ2-7; 11 bases line up with TRBD2. V shed 3 bases and J 3 bases; nucleotides not matched to a gene: 4. This CDR3 has 15 amino acids. Germline V gene data show CDR1 as SGHTA and CDR2 as FQGNSA. DNA of the CDR3: TGTGCCAGCAGCTTGGGACTAGCGGAGATCTACGAGCAGTACTTC. Translation: CASSLGLAEIYEQYF.

The J gene is TRBJ1-2, the V gene TRBV30; D gene uncertain. Germline CDR1 and CDR2: GTSNPN and SVGIG (reference sequence). The CDR3 contains 11 residues. Trimming stripped 2 bases from V and 4 bases from J, with 5 bases between. The CDR3 here is CAWSPTYGYTF. The CDR3 coding sequence is TGTGCCTGGAGTCCTACCTATGGCTACACCTTC.

The chain has TRBV9 and TRBJ2-6; no definite D call. This CDR3 has 16 amino acids. Germline V gives CDR1 SGDLS, CDR2 YYNGEE. V was pared by 0 bases and J by 1 base, with 8 bases between. CDR3 region: CASSVAVNSGANVLTF. CDR3 DNA: TGTGCCAGCAGCGTAGCTGTCAATTCTGGGGCCAACGTCCTGACTTTC.

This chain uses TRBV2 with TRBJ1-2; D gene ambiguous. Germline V gives CDR1 SNHLY, CDR2 FYNNEI. V was clipped by 5 bases and J by 6 bases, with 10 bases between them. This CDR3 region has 12 residues. The DNA of the CDR3 is TGTGCCAGCAGTCACGGCTACGATGGCTACACCTTC. Translation: CASSHGYDGYTF.

This clone has more than one count but fewer than ten. The chain carries TRBV4-3 and TRBJ2-3; D might be TRBD1 (6 bases). Germline V gene sequence: CDR1 LGHNA, CDR2 YSLEER. Trimming took off 2 bases at V and 0 bases at J, with 6 bases between the two ends. This CDR3 has 14 residues. CDR3 sequence (DNA): TGCGCCAGCAGCCAACAGGGGAGCACAGATACGCAGTATTTT. Its protein is CASSQQGSTDTQYF.

This clone was recorded once. V gene TRBV9 combines with J gene TRBJ2-2; no clear D. The CDR3 is made up of 10 amino acids. Germline CDR1 is SGDLS and CDR2 is YYNGEE. V dropped 9 bases and J dropped 3 bases, with 3 bases sitting between them. The CDR3, as DNA: TGTGCCACCCACACCGGGGAGCTGTTTTTT. Its protein is CATHTGELFF. Full variable domain (missing parts from reference TRBV9 and TRBJ2-2): DSGVTQTPKHLITATGQRVTLRCSPRSGDLSVYWYQQSLDQGLQFLIQYYNGEERAKGNILERFSAQQFPDLHSELNLSSLELGDSALYFCATHTGELFFGEGSRLTVL.

This clone is a singleton in its sample. Other nucleotide sequences from this sample produce the same CDR3. The gene calls are TRBV18 and TRBJ1-2; 7 nucleotides line up with TRBD1. Trimming took 3 bases from V and 4 from J; bases not matched to a gene: 5. The germline V gene encodes CDR1 KGHSH and CDR2 LQKENI. The CDR3 loop spans 14 amino acids. For the CDR3, the DNA is TGTGCCAGCTCACCTTCGACAGGGACCTATGGCTACACCTTC. This sequence encodes CASSPSTGTYGYTF.

Points on this clone: Other DNA sequences in this specimen translate into the identical CDR3. V is TRBV11-2 and J is TRBJ2-5; 11 bases agree with TRBD2. The germline V gene encodes CDR1 SGHAT and CDR2 FQNNGV. This CDR3 region has 17 residues. Trimming cost V 1 base and J 0 bases; bases outside gene matches: 4. The CDR3 coding sequence is TGTGCCAGCAGCTTAGTCCTAGCGGGAGGATACCAAGAGACCCAGTACTTC. Residues: CASSLVLAGGYQETQYF. The full variable domain, completed using reference TRBV11-2 and TRBJ2-5, is EAGVAQSPRYKIIEKRQSVAFWCNPISGHATLYWYQQILGQGPKLLIQFQNNGVVDDSQLPKDRFSAERLKGVDSTLKIQPAKLEDSAVYLCASSLVLAGGYQETQYFGPGTRLLVL.

This clone was detected a few times. The chain combines TRBV9 with TRBJ1-6; weak D call: TRBD1 (5 bases). Germline loops: CDR1 SGDLS, CDR2 YYNGEE. V shed 1 base and J shed 6 bases, with 11 bases lying between them. The CDR3 spans 15 residues. For the CDR3, the DNA is TGTGCCAGCAGCGTATCTCAGGGACGTAATTCACCCCTCCACTTT. Its protein is CASSVSQGRNSPLHF. Full variable domain (missing parts from reference TRBV9 and TRBJ1-6): DSGVTQTPKHLITATGQRVTLRCSPRSGDLSVYWYQQSLDQGLQFLIQYYNGEERAKGNILERFSAQQFPDLHSELNLSSLELGDSALYFCASSVSQGRNSPLHFGNGTRLTVT.

This clone has more than one count but fewer than ten. CDR3 bases: TGTGCCAGCAGGTTGGACCGGGGAAACACCATATATTTT. Protein sequence: CASRLDRGNTIYF. This chain links TRBV2 with TRBJ1-3; D is uncertain. The CDR3 has 13 amino acids. The V gene's germline CDR1 is SNHLY and CDR2 FYNNEI. Deletions cut 6 bases from V and 4 bases from J, with 10 bases between.

This clone was seen a single time. Other DNA variants within this sample encode the same CDR3. For the CDR3, the DNA is TGTGCCAGCAGCCCACCAAATCAGCCCCAGCATTTT. As protein: CASSPPNQPQHF. The rearrangement uses TRBV6-6 and TRBJ1-5; D remains unclear. CDR3 length: 12 amino acids. Trimming left V 6 bases short and J 4 bases short, with 7 bases between. Germline CDR1 is MNHNY and CDR2 is SVGAGI (reference sequence).

The chain links TRBV5-1 to TRBJ1-6; no clear D gene. The germline V and J ends were trimmed by 0 bases and 6 bases, with 7 bases remaining between them. CDR1 is SGHRS and CDR2 is YFSETQ in the germline V gene. This CDR3 comprises 14 residues. The CDR3 DNA reads TGCGCCAGCAGCTTGGATACCAGTAATTCACCCCTCCACTTT. This encodes CASSLDTSNSPLHF.

The gene calls are TRBV7-6 and TRBJ2-5, with D maybe TRBD1 (8 bases). The germline V gene encodes CDR1 SGHVS and CDR2 FNYEAQ. The CDR3 covers 16 residues. Between the trimmed V and J ends, which lost 3 bases and 4 bases, there was a span of 18 bases. CDR3 region: CASSFGQGLPTETQYF. In DNA, the CDR3 is TGTGCCAGCAGCTTCGGACAGGGACTACCCACAGAGACCCAGTACTTC.

The genes are TRBV2 and TRBJ1-1; D remains unclear. The CDR3 contains 12 residues. The V and J ends lost 8 bases and 1 base respectively, with 8 bases between them. Germline lookup yields CDR1 SNHLY and CDR2 FYNNEI. CDR3 sequence (DNA): TGTGCCAGCGGGAATTGGAACACTGAAGCTTTCTTT. This codes for CASGNWNTEAFF.

This clone was seen more than once but under ten times. The chain joins TRBV18 to TRBJ1-2; possible D gene TRBD1, 6 bases. The V gene's germline CDR1 is KGHSH and CDR2 LQKENI. V lost 3 bases, J lost 3 bases, and 14 bases lay in between. The CDR3 length is 15 residues. The CDR3: CASSPRTGRDYGYTF. Written as DNA, the CDR3 is TGTGCCAGCTCACCTCGAACAGGGCGGGACTATGGCTACACCTTC. Using reference TRBV18 and TRBJ1-2 for the parts outside the CDR3, the full variable domain is NAGVMQNPRHLVRRRGQEARLRCSPMKGHSHVYWYRQLPEEGLKFMVYLQKENIIDESGMPKERFSAEFPKEGPSILRIQQVVRGDSAAYFCASSPRTGRDYGYTFGSGTRLTVV.

This chain connects TRBV7-8 to TRBJ2-5; 7 nucleotides line up with TRBD2. The germline V gene has CDR1 SGHVS and CDR2 FQNEAQ. Unmatched junction bases numbered 9, after V lost 3 bases and J lost 5 bases. The CDR3 spans 15 residues. The CDR3 DNA reads as TGTGCCAGCAGCTTCACGGGACTGGGGGGGGAGACCCAGTACTTC. Its translation: CASSFTGLGGETQYF.

V and J are TRBV5-1 and TRBJ2-7; 8 bases match TRBD1. Per germline, CDR1 SGHRS and CDR2 YFSETQ. This CDR3 has 15 amino acids. J gave up 3 bases and V 0 bases, and 5 bases lay outside the gene matches. CDR3 sequence reads: CASSLEGTGYYEQYF. The CDR3, as DNA: TGCGCCAGCAGCTTGGAGGGGACAGGATACTACGAGCAGTACTTC.

The chain combines TRBV18 with TRBJ1-1; no reliable D call. CDR1 is KGHSH, CDR2 LQKENI, per germline. The germline V and J ends were trimmed by 4 bases and 4 bases, with 10 bases remaining between them. The CDR3 has 13 amino acids. This chain's CDR3 is CASSQRRPTEAFF. The CDR3 nucleotides read TGTGCCAGCTCACAGCGGCGGCCCACTGAAGCTTTCTTT.

This clone showed up just a few times. DNA for the CDR3: TGTGCCAGCAGTTTATCGGGGGGGCGTATGGCTTTCTTT. It is translated as CASSLSGGRMAFF. V gene TRBV27 combines with J gene TRBJ1-1, with D possibly being TRBD1 (6 bases). The CDR3 length is 13 residues. Germline CDR1 is MNHEY and CDR2 is SMNVEV (reference sequence). V dropped 0 bases and J dropped 11 bases, with 13 bases sitting between them.

The V call is TRBV19, the J call TRBJ1-4; 7 nucleotides agree with TRBD1. Germline trimming cut 10 bases from V and 6 bases from J; bases unmatched to any gene: 11. Germline V gene sequence: CDR1 LNHDA, CDR2 SQIVND (reference sequence). CDR3 length: 14 residues. The CDR3 spells CATTKEDRDEKLFF. The CDR3 DNA follows: TGTGCCACGACCAAAGAAGACAGGGATGAAAAACTGTTTTTT.